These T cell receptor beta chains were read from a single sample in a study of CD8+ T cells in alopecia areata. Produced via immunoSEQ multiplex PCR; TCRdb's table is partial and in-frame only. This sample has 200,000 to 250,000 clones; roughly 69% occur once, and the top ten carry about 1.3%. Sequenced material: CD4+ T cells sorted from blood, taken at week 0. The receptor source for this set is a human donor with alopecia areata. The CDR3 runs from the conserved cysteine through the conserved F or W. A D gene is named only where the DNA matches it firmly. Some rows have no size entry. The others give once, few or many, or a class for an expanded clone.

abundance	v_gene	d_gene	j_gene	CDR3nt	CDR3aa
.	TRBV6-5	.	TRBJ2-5	TGTGCCAGCAGTTACGTAGTCTCAGAGACCCAGTACTTC	CASSYVVSETQYF
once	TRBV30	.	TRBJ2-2	TGTGCCTGGACCGCAGTGGGGGGGCGACGCACCGGGGAGCTGTTTTTT	CAWTAVGGRRTGELFF
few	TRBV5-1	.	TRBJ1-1	TGCGCCAGCAGCCGTCAGGATCTTGGCACTGAAGCTTTCTTT	CASSRQDLGTEAFF
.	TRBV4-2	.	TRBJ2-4	TGTGCCAGCAGCCAACCGGATGAAGCCAAAAACATTCAGTACTTC	CASSQPDEAKNIQYF
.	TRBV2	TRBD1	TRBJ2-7	TGTGCCAGCAGTGAAGATAGGGGGCTATACGAGCAGTACTTC	CASSEDRGLYEQYF
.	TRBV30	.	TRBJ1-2	TGTGCCTGGAGCGACCGAAGCTATGGCTACACCTTC	CAWSDRSYGYTF
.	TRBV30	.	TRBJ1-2	TGTGCCTGGAGTGGGTCCGTGTATGGCTACACCTTC	CAWSGSVYGYTF
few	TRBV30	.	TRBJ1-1	TGTGCCTGGAGTCAGGCTGAAGCTTTCTTT	CAWSQAEAFF
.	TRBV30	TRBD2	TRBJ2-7	TGTGCCTGGAAGCATAGCGGGGGAGGTTACGAGCAGTACTTC	CAWKHSGGGYEQYF
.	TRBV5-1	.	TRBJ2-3	TGCGCCAGCACACGGGGGAGCACAGATACGCAGTATTTT	CASTRGSTDTQYF
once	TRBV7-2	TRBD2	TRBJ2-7	TGTGCCAGCAGCCAAGAGCGGGGGTATCCCCACTACGAGCAGTACTTC	CASSQERGYPHYEQYF
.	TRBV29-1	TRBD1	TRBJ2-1	TGCAGCGTGGGACAGGGGGTCCCCTCCTACAATGAGCAGTTCTTC	CSVGQGVPSYNEQFF
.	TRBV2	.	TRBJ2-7	TGTGCCAGCAGTGAATATGGGGACTACGAGCAGTACTTC	CASSEYGDYEQYF
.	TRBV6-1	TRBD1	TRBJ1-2	TGTGCCAGCAGTGAAGCGGCTCGGGACAGGGGAGGCTACACCTTC	CASSEAARDRGGYTF
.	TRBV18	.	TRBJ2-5	TGTGCCAGCTCACCACTGAAACAAGAGACCCAGTACTTC	CASSPLKQETQYF
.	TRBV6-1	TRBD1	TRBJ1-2	TGTGCCAGCAGTCGGACAGGGAGGGATAACGGCTACACCTTC	CASSRTGRDNGYTF
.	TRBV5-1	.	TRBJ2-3	TGCGCCAGCAGCGGAGGACGACTCCGTGCAGATACGCAGTATTTT	CASSGGRLRADTQYF
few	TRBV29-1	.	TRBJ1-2	TGCAGCGTGACGACAGCCTATGGCTACACCTTC	CSVTTAYGYTF
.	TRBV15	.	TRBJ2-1	TGTGCCACCAGCAGAGAGGACAATGAGCAGTTCTTC	CATSREDNEQFF
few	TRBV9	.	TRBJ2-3	TGTGCCAGCAGCGCTCAATCCCTCACAGATACGCAGTATTTT	CASSAQSLTDTQYF
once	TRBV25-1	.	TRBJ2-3	TGTGCCAGCAGGAGAGCAGATACGCAGTATTTT	CASRRADTQYF
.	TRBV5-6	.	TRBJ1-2	TGTGCCAGCTCGGGAGGTCAAGCAGTTGGCTACACCTTC	CASSGGQAVGYTF
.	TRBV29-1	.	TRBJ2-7	TGCAGCGTTGAAGACCCAAGCTCCTACGAGCAGTACTTC	CSVEDPSSYEQYF
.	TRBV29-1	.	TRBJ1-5	TGCAGCGTTCGGGAAAAAAACAGCAATCAGCCCCAGCATTTT	CSVREKNSNQPQHF
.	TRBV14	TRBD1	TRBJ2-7	TGTGCCAGCAGCCGTTCCGGGACAGGGAGGAACGAGCAGTACTTC	CASSRSGTGRNEQYF
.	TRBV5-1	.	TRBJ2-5	TGCGCCAGCAGCTCGGGTCGACGGGAGACCCAGTACTTC	CASSSGRRETQYF
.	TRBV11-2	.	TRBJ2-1	TGTGCCAGCAGCTTCCAGGGACCGGGAGAGCAGTTCTTC	CASSFQGPGEQFF
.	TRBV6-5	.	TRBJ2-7	TGTGCCAGCACTTCCGGGGCATCCTACGAGCAGTACTTC	CASTSGASYEQYF
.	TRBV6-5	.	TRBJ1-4	TGTGCCAGCGGGACACGGCTTCAGGAAAAACTGTTTTTT	CASGTRLQEKLFF
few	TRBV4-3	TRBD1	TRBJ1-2	TGCGCCAGCAGCCAGGGACAGCGGGGAGGCTACACCTTC	CASSQGQRGGYTF
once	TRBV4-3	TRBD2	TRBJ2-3	TGCGCCAGCAGCCAAGGAGCGGGGGTGGGCCCAGATACGCAGTATTTT	CASSQGAGVGPDTQYF
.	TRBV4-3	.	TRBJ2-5	TGCGCCAGCAGTCGGAACTTCTCCCCGGAGACCCAGTACTTC	CASSRNFSPETQYF
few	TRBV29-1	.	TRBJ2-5	TGCAGCGCCAGATCAGGGGTCACCACGGGGACCCAGTACTTC	CSARSGVTTGTQYF
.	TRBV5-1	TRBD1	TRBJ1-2	TGCGCCAGCAGCCCACTATGGACAGGTGTAGCTAACTATGGCTACACCTTC	CASSPLWTGVANYGYTF
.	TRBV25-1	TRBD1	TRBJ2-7	TGTGCCAGCAGTGATACGCGGGACAGGGGACTCGAGCAGTACTTC	CASSDTRDRGLEQYF
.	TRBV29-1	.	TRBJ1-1	TGCAGCGTTCGAGGGGGGTATACTGAAGCTTTCTTT	CSVRGGYTEAFF
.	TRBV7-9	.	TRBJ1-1	TGTGCCAGCAGCTTAATCCCGAACACTGAAGCTTTCTTT	CASSLIPNTEAFF
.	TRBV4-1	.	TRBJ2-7	TGCGCCAGCAGCCAAATCCCAACCGATGTCTACGAGCAGTACTTC	CASSQIPTDVYEQYF
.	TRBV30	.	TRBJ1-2	TGTGCCTGGAGGGACCCGGGCAGGGTGAATGGCTACACCTTC	CAWRDPGRVNGYTF
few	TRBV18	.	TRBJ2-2	TGTGCCAGCTCAGCCCAACAGGGAACGAACACCGGGGAGCTGTTTTTT	CASSAQQGTNTGELFF
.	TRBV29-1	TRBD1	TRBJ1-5	TGCAGCGCCCGACAGGGGGGTCAGCCCCAGCATTTT	CSARQGGQPQHF
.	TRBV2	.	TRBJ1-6	TGTGCCAGCGCAAGTCTGGGAGGGGCTAGTGTGTCACCCCTCCACTTT	CASASLGGASVSPLHF
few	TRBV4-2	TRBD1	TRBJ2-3	TGTGCCAGCAGCCAAGGACAGGGGGCTAGCACAGATACGCAGTATTTT	CASSQGQGASTDTQYF
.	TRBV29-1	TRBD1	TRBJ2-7	TGCAGCGTTGGGACAGGGGCCTACGAGCAGTACTTC	CSVGTGAYEQYF
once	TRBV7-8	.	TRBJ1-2	TGTGCCAGCAGCAACCTAGGGAGGCGCGATAACTATGGCTACACCTTC	CASSNLGRRDNYGYTF
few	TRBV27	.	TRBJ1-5	TGTGCCAGCAGCCTTAGCTGGCAGAGAAATCAGCCCCAGCATTTT	CASSLSWQRNQPQHF
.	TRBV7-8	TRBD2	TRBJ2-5	TGTGCCAGCAGCTCCACTAGCGGGGCAAGAGAGACCCAGTACTTC	CASSSTSGARETQYF
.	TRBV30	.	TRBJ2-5	TGTGCCGGAGGGGGGGACAGGACCCAAGAGACCCAGTACTTC	CAGGGDRTQETQYF
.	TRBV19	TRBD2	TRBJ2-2	TGTGCCAGTAGTCCCCTAGCGGGGGCGAACACCGGGGAGCTGTTTTTT	CASSPLAGANTGELFF
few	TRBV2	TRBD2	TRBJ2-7	TGTGCCAGCAGTTTGCTAGCGGGGACTACTGGGGAGCAGTACTTC	CASSLLAGTTGEQYF
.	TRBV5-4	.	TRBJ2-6	TGTGCCAGCAGCCCGCCGGAGACAGCGGCCAACGTCCTGACTTTC	CASSPPETAANVLTF
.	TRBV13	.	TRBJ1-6	TGTGCCAGCAGCTTTCGGGGTTCACCCCTCCACTTT	CASSFRGSPLHF
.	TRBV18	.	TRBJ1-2	TGTGCCAGCTCACCAGACCTGGGGGAGCCTTATGGCTACACCTTC	CASSPDLGEPYGYTF
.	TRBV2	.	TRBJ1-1	TGTGCCAGCGGCCAGGGGCAGAACACTGAAGCTTTCTTT	CASGQGQNTEAFF
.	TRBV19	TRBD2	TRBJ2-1	TGTGCCAGTAGTATAGCCAAGCGGGGAGTAAATGAGCAGTTCTTC	CASSIAKRGVNEQFF